The 29 T cell receptor beta chains given below trace back to one sample, sequenced in a study of cytomegalovirus exposure and HLA in healthy donors. The PCR used 60 Vbeta and 13 Jbeta primers. The table came from immunoSEQ multiplex PCR; TCRdb's copy has only in-frame clones and leaves some out. Of about 130,000 clones in the sample, approximately 84% are singletons; the top ten hold 2.5% to 3.5%. Material for sequencing was PBMCs. Every receptor here comes from a boy between 2 and 10 years old in good health and CMV-seronegative.

The CDR3 coding sequence is TGTGCCAGCAGTGATAGGGGGGTAGCGGGGGGGCCAAAGACCCAGTACTTC. Its protein product is CASSDRGVAGGPKTQYF. The V gene is TRBV25-1, the J gene TRBJ2-5; 11 bases are shared with TRBD2. This CDR3 comprises 17 residues. V lost 3 bases to trimming and J lost 6 bases; unmatched junction nucleotides: 12. Germline V CDR1 and CDR2: MGHDK, SYGVNS.

The rearrangement links TRBV30 to TRBJ1-2, with D possibly being TRBD1 (6 bases). Germline V gene lookup returns CDR1 GTSNPN and CDR2 SVGIG (reference sequence). This CDR3 has 14 amino acids. For the CDR3, the DNA is TGTGCTTTTCAGACAGGCGACATAAACTATGGCTACACCTTC. Encoded protein: CAFQTGDINYGYTF.

The chain links TRBV5-1 to TRBJ2-1, with a weak D call TRBD2 (5 bases). The CDR3 loop spans 13 amino acids. Germline assignment: CDR1 SGHRS and CDR2 YFSETQ. The ends were cut back, 7 bases at V and 6 bases at J, with 14 bases in the middle. CDR3 sequence: CASGLAIFNEQFF. The DNA for the CDR3 is TGCGCCAGCGGCCTAGCTATATTCAATGAGCAGTTCTTC. Full variable domain (missing parts from reference TRBV5-1 and TRBJ2-1): KAGVTQTPRYLIKTRGQQVTLSCSPISGHRSVSWYQQTPGQGLQFLFEYFSETQRNKGNFPGRFSGRQFSNSRSEMNVSTLELGDSALYLCASGLAIFNEQFFGPGTRLTVL.

The J gene is TRBJ1-1, the V gene TRBV30, with a possible D match to TRBD1 (6 bases). Trimming took off 3 bases at V and 4 bases at J, with 12 bases between the two ends. CDR3 length equals 13 residues. The V gene's germline CDR1 is GTSNPN and CDR2 SVGIG (reference sequence). The CDR3 sequence: CAWSRGGVTEAFF. The CDR3 DNA follows: TGTGCCTGGAGCCGAGGGGGGGTCACTGAAGCTTTCTTT.

Here the CDR3 reads CASSLVQGVGLTYGYTF. CDR3 bases: TGTGCCAGCAGCTTAGTACAGGGTGTAGGTCTGACCTATGGCTACACCTTC. The chain recombines TRBV7-9 with TRBJ1-2; D may be TRBD1 (6 bases). V shed 1 base and J shed 4 bases, with 19 bases lying between them. The germline V gene has CDR1 SEHNR and CDR2 FQNEAQ (reference sequence). This CDR3 comprises 17 residues.

The chain combines TRBV5-1 with TRBJ1-1, with D perhaps TRBD1 (5 bases). Trimming shortened V by 0 bases and J by 0 bases, and 9 bases separated the two germline ends. The CDR3 sequence is 15 residues long. CDR1 is SGHRS, CDR2 YFSETQ, per germline. The CDR3 DNA follows: TGCGCCAGCAGCTTGGGCGCAGGGTTGAACACTGAAGCTTTCTTT. This codes for CASSLGAGLNTEAFF.

The rearrangement joins TRBV7-3 to TRBJ1-2; maybe TRBD1 (5 bases). The CDR3 contains 13 residues. Germline loops: CDR1 SGHTA, CDR2 FQGTGA. The germline V and J ends were trimmed by 3 bases and 8 bases, with 13 bases remaining between them. In DNA, the CDR3 is TGTGCCAGCAGCTTCGGACATGGAGGGGGCTACACCTTC. Translated, it gives CASSFGHGGGYTF.

The chain joins TRBV18 to TRBJ1-6; D gene ambiguous. This CDR3 contains 13 residues. With 5 bases removed from V and 10 bases from J, the gap between germline ends came to 12 bases. Per germline, CDR1 KGHSH and CDR2 LQKENI. CDR3 nucleotides: TGTGCCAGCTCAGGCGGTCTTGAGTCACCCCTCCACTTT. Protein: CASSGGLESPLHF.

This clone was detected a few times. The V gene is TRBV4-1, the J gene TRBJ2-6, with D maybe TRBD2 (5 bases). CDR1 MGHRA and CDR2 YSYEKL come from the germline V gene. This CDR3 is 14 amino acids long. Trimming left V 5 bases short and J 3 bases short, with 8 bases between. The CDR3 sequence is CASSETSGANVLTF. Written as DNA, the CDR3 is TGCGCCAGCAGCGAAACTAGTGGGGCCAACGTCCTGACTTTC.

V usage is TRBV7-6 and J usage is TRBJ2-7; 10 bases map to TRBD1. Trimming took 4 bases from V and 9 from J; bases not matched to a gene: 6. Germline V lookup: CDR1 SGHVS, CDR2 FNYEAQ. The CDR3 is 13 amino acids. The CDR3 nucleotides read TGTGCCAGCAGCTCCGGGACAGGGGCCGGGCAGTACTTC. This sequence encodes CASSSGTGAGQYF.

V usage is TRBV10-3 and J usage is TRBJ2-3; 9 bases match TRBD2. Looked up from germline, CDR1 is ENHRY and CDR2 is SYGVKD. The CDR3 covers 14 residues. V lost 3 bases, J lost 13 bases, and 11 bases stayed unmatched. CDR3 DNA sequence: TGTGCCATCAGTGACCCGGGACTAGCCCCCCCCAAGTATTTT. Its translation is CAISDPGLAPPKYF.

V and J are TRBV6-6 and TRBJ1-1; D gene unclear. Trimming removed 6 bases from V and 4 bases from J, with 18 bases in between. Germline V gives CDR1 MNHNY, CDR2 SVGAGI (reference sequence). CDR3 length: 15 amino acids. The CDR3 protein is CASSPWEGRTTEAFF. For the CDR3, the DNA is TGTGCCAGCAGCCCCTGGGAGGGAAGGACCACTGAAGCTTTCTTT.

This clone appeared a few times. The chain combines TRBV12-2 with TRBJ1-4; TRBD1, the D gene given by the table, was not confirmed from the DNA. TRBV12-2 is designated a pseudogene. The CDR3 has 14 amino acids. The CDR3 nucleotides read TGTGCAAGTCTACGCTTAGGGGTCGCGCAGGGACTGTTTTTT. This codes for CASLRLGVAQGLFF.

The CDR3 is CASSSLVQNTEAFF. The CDR3 region has the DNA TGTGCCAGCAGTTCTTTAGTCCAGAACACTGAAGCTTTCTTT. The rearrangement uses TRBV27 and TRBJ1-1; D remains ambiguous. CDR3 length: 14 amino acids. Per germline, CDR1 MNHEY and CDR2 SMNVEV (reference sequence). The germline V and J ends were trimmed by 4 bases and 1 base, with 10 bases remaining between them.

This clone was recorded only once. The same CDR3 can be traced to other DNA sequences in this sample. The chain employs TRBV10-3 and TRBJ2-2, with D maybe TRBD1 (6 bases). The CDR3 runs 15 residues. Germline assignment: CDR1 ENHRY and CDR2 SYGVKD. V lost 9 bases, J lost 2 bases, and 16 bases lay in between. The CDR3 nucleotides read TGTGCCATTCACGATCGGGACACCAACACCGGGGAGCTGTTTTTT. Translation: CAIHDRDTNTGELFF.

The CDR3 region has the DNA TGTGCCACCAGCAGGCCCGTTGGGGACAGATCCACAGATACGCAGTATTTT. Translation gives CATSRPVGDRSTDTQYF. The rearrangement joins TRBV15 to TRBJ2-3; 7 nucleotides agree with TRBD1. V dropped 3 bases and J dropped 2; count of bases not matched to a gene: 11. This CDR3 has 17 residues. CDR1 and CDR2 (germline): LNHNV, YYDKDF (reference sequence).

This clone has a handful of counts. The V and J genes are TRBV28 and TRBJ1-1, with 9 bases that match TRBD1. Trimming at V came to 8 bases and at J to 5 bases, leaving 15 bases not matched to a gene. This CDR3 region has 16 residues. CDR1 and CDR2 (germline): MDHEN, SYDVKM. Here the CDR3 reads CASSDLYRGPDTEAFF. CDR3 DNA: TGTGCCAGCTCAGACCTATACAGGGGGCCGGATACTGAAGCTTTCTTT.

This clone was seen just once. The chain uses TRBV6-5 and TRBJ1-1; 8 positions match TRBD1. This CDR3 is built from 15 residues. Unmatched junction bases numbered 7, after V lost 2 bases and J lost 5 bases. CDR1 is MNHEY and CDR2 is SVGAGI in the germline V gene. The CDR3 nucleotides are TGTGCCAGCAGTTACACCCGACAGGGGAGGACTGAAGCTTTCTTT. This sequence encodes CASSYTRQGRTEAFF.

This chain joins TRBV5-5 and TRBJ2-6, with D uncertain. CDR3 length: 16 amino acids. V dropped 2 bases and J dropped 0 bases, with 9 bases sitting between them. The germline gives CDR1 SGHKS, CDR2 YYEKEE (reference sequence). CDR3: CASSLGEHSGANVLTF. The CDR3 coding sequence is TGTGCCAGCAGCTTAGGAGAACACTCTGGGGCCAACGTCCTGACTTTC.

V and J are TRBV5-5 and TRBJ2-7, with TRBD2 as a possible D gene (5 bases). The V and J ends lost 3 bases and 5 bases respectively, with 18 bases between them. This CDR3 contains 15 residues. The germline V gene encodes CDR1 SGHKS and CDR2 YYEKEE (reference sequence). CDR3 amino acids: CASSSRGGRPDEQYV. The CDR3 DNA follows: TGTGCCAGCAGCTCCCGGGGTGGACGTCCCGACGAGCAGTACGTC.

The gene calls are TRBV18 and TRBJ2-7; a weak D match, TRBD1 (5 bases). Germline V gives CDR1 KGHSH, CDR2 LQKENI. The CDR3 totals 12 residues. V was cut by 5 bases and J by 2 bases, with 7 bases left in between. The CDR3 DNA follows: TGTGCCAGCTCAGGGGCTACCTACGAGCAGTACGTC. It yields the protein CASSGATYEQYV.

The table lists this clone with a few counts. Germline and junction disagree at one end, which may indicate a read error. The chain combines TRBV7-9 with TRBJ1-2; D remains ambiguous. This CDR3 has 17 amino acids. Germline assignment: CDR1 SEHNR and CDR2 FQNEAQ (reference sequence). The chain's CDR3 is CSSSPTPLQASNYGYTF. The CDR3 DNA sequence: TGTTCCAGCAGCCCAACTCCCCTTCAGGCCTCTAACTATGGCTACACCTTC.

The V gene is TRBV11-3, the J gene TRBJ2-1; D is ambiguous. The V gene lost 4 bases and the J gene lost 4 bases, with 8 bases spanning the gap. The CDR3 is 13 residues long. Germline assignment: CDR1 SGHNT and CDR2 YENEEA. In DNA form, the CDR3 reads TGTGCCAGCAGCTCCCCTCTTTACAATGAGCAGTTCTTC. Residues: CASSSPLYNEQFF.

DNA of the CDR3: TGTGCCAGCAGGGCTCGAGAGACCCAGTACTTC. Translating it yields CASRARETQYF. The chain is built from TRBV6-1 and TRBJ2-5; D unresolved. Between the trimmed V and J ends, which lost 6 bases and 4 bases, there was a span of 6 bases. CDR1 is MNHNS and CDR2 is SASEGT in the germline V gene. The CDR3 covers 11 residues.

J is TRBJ1-1 and V is TRBV7-2, with 7 bases that match TRBD1. V dropped 5 bases and J dropped 0; count of bases not matched to a gene: 3. This CDR3 region has 14 residues. Germline CDR1 reads SGHTA; CDR2 reads FQGNSA. In nucleotides, the CDR3 is TGTGCCAGCAGCGCGGACAGGCTGAACACTGAAGCTTTCTTT. Translation: CASSADRLNTEAFF.

V is TRBV10-3 and J is TRBJ1-2; 8 nucleotides align to TRBD1. V gave up 11 bases and J gave up 4 bases; unmatched junction bases: 12. This CDR3 has 14 amino acids. The V gene's germline CDR1 is ENHRY and CDR2 SYGVKD. CDR3 nucleotide sequence: TGTGCCTCGAAACCGGGACAGGACATCTATGGCTACACCTTC. Translating gives CASKPGQDIYGYTF.

This clone was counted between two and nine times. The V and J genes are TRBV4-2 and TRBJ2-3; 10 bases are a match to TRBD1. The CDR3 loop spans 16 amino acids. CDR1 LGHNA and CDR2 YNFKEQ come from the germline V gene. V was clipped by 4 bases and J by 4 bases; unmatched bases: 8. The chain's CDR3 is CASSPRDRGDSDTQYF. The CDR3 region has the DNA TGTGCCAGCAGCCCCCGGGACAGGGGTGATTCAGATACGCAGTATTTT.

The chain links TRBV5-5 to TRBJ1-2; no clear D. The CDR3 spans 15 residues. Trimming left V 0 bases short and J 4 bases short, with 13 bases between. Per the germline V gene, CDR1 is SGHKS and CDR2 is YYEKEE (reference sequence). As DNA, the CDR3 is TGTGCCAGCAGCTTGGACGGCATGGAGGTCTATGGCTACACCTTC. It is translated as CASSLDGMEVYGYTF.

This rearrangement joins TRBV11-2 to TRBJ2-3; the D is unclear. The germline V gene has CDR1 SGHAT and CDR2 FQNNGV. This CDR3 region has 14 residues. V was pared by 5 bases and J by 7 bases, with 16 bases between. The CDR3 DNA reads TGTGCCAGCAGCGAGTTAGATATTCGGTATACGCAGTATTTT. Amino acid sequence: CASSELDIRYTQYF.